This T cell receptor (beta chain) stems from a study of shared clonotypes between healthy human individuals. About the study: Each donor's CD4 naive and CD4 memory cells filled three plates apiece, CD8 naive two, and CD8 memory one.

Germline V CDR1 and CDR2: SQVTM, ANQGSEA. The CDR3 spans 11 residues. Trimming pared 4 bases from V and 4 bases from J, leaving 7 bases between. The method was immunoSEQ multiplex PCR; TCRdb's version includes in-frame clones alone and lacks a portion of them. Of about 1.5 million clones listed, around 98% are singletons. Notes on the study in general: The sole specimen, blood, was sampled, and tissue repertoires likely differ. Across subsets, estimated richness was generally greater for naive than for memory populations. The naive CD4 repertoires of a few donors were compared, and around 4.9% of clonotypes were shared.

Note on this clone: Its target is not known.

This TCR came from a man aged 25 to 45 in good health. The specimen was naive CD4+ T cells sorted from blood. Subset in this sample: CD45RA+ positively selected. This chain links TRBV29-1 with TRBJ1-2; D is ambiguous. The CDR3 region is CSVGAVYGYTF. CDR3 sequence (DNA): TGCAGCGTTGGGGCAGTCTATGGCTACACCTTC.